This TCR beta chain was identified during a study of shared clonotypes between healthy human individuals (dated by TCRdb to the early 2020s). Regarding the study in general: The cohort included a few men and two women between 18 and 49 years of age. Per donor, three plates each were used for CD4 naive and CD4 memory, two for CD8 naive, and one for CD8 memory. To estimate repertoire size and how much clonotype sharing occurs between individuals, the study deeply sequenced the blood TCR repertoires of several healthy adults. Each donor's leukapheresis produced roughly between roughly 0.9 and 8.9 billion PBMCs. Different laboratories and diverse techniques were used to prepare libraries and sequence TCR repertoires, to increase sequencing depth and limit assay-specific biases.

The research as a whole found: Compared with non-shared clonotypes, the clonotypes found in all four sorted-subset donors had higher generation probabilities. Rarefaction of sorted-subset datasets indicated incomplete sequencing despite the large sequencing depth. Pairwise subsampling indicated that sequencing depth was expected to affect the degree of clonotype sharing among donors. Roughly 5% of naive CD4, 3.5% of naive CD8, approximately 2% of memory CD4, and 0.35% to 0.4% of memory CD8 clonotypes were shared across a handful of donors. The small number of donors limited the genetic and exposure-history diversity represented. Sampling was limited to blood, and TCR repertoires in tissue likely differ from TCR repertoires in blood. Naive subsets generally had larger estimated clonotype richness than memory subsets.

TCR CDR3 regions were amplified from genomic DNA by multiplex PCR using the deep immunoSEQ assay. For each cell subset, the extracted genomic DNA was distributed evenly across all wells of several immunoSEQ 96-well plates, and each plate served as one replicate. Each replicate PCR for sorted subsets received about 210 ng genomic DNA, equal to 28,000 or so T cell genomes. Purified libraries were quantified with a Qubit 3.0 fluorometer, sized on a Bioanalyzer 2100, and re-quantified with the KAPA Library Quantification kit. Every immunoSEQ 96-well plate was sequenced on a separate single-read 150-cycle Illumina NextSeq 550 flow cell. The authors processed their data as follows. The immunoSEQ output contained only junctional sequences without quality scores, so filtering could not match that applied to full-length reads. To assign V/J genes and CDR3, sequences were annotated against IMGT germline references using PyIR, a Python wrapper for IgBLAST v1.9. Reads were filtered out if the reads had weak V/J assignments (E-value above 1e-6), no CDR3, stop codons, out-of-frame junctions, or ambiguous translated residues. V3J clonotypes were defined as sequences sharing an identical inferred V gene, J gene, and CDR3 amino acid sequence. The percentage overlap between two repertoires was calculated by dividing the number of shared unique clonotypes by the size of the smaller repertoire. Three approaches were used to assess repertoire richness: RTK rarefaction, the Chao1 estimator, and Recon v2.1 estimates of unobserved clonotypes. For all TCRbeta clonotypes obtained by the gDNA method from several donors, generation probabilities were computed with OLGA. TCRdb holds this immuneACCESS table with in-frame rearrangements only. Some clones are missing; in checked studies, unresolved V genes explain under half, and the rest has no known cause. That table supplies the V and J calls and clone size; D and trimming were determined from the DNA. The sample includes nearly 750,000 clones, with 55% to 80% observed a single time. The leading ten clones occupy under 2% of the sample.

The V end loses 4 bases and the J end loses 2 bases, and a stretch of 14 bases separates them. CDR1 and CDR2, per the germline V gene, are MGHRA and YSYEKL. The CDR3 has 15 amino acids, counting the end cysteine and phenylalanine. Solely the CDR3 DNA is kept, with 45 bases framed from the first base. Comments on this clone: No cognate antigen has been identified for it. Base quality data are lacking; no much larger clone is found one base away.

The donors were healthy, HIV-negative adults with no recently reported acute infections or vaccinations. Every donor was a Caucasian adult residing in Nashville, Tennessee, USA. CD4+ T cells were enriched by magnetic negative selection; naive cells were then positively selected on CD45RA, and the negative fraction formed the memory subset. After blood collection by leukapheresis, PBMCs were isolated using Ficoll-Histopaque density gradient centrifugation and then cryopreserved in the vapor phase of liquid nitrogen. Analytical flow cytometry was used to check the purity and quantity of every magnetically sorted T cell population. From each sorted fraction, genomic DNA was isolated and quantified by UV absorbance on a Nanodrop 2000c.

What was sequenced was memory CD4+ T cells sorted from blood. The sample's cell subset or site label, decoded: CD45RA-negative fraction. This receptor was obtained from a woman between 25 and 40 years old in good health. In this chain, TRBV4-1 is recombined with TRBJ2-5; the D segment is perhaps TRBD1 or TRBD2, each sharing 6 matched bases. The CDR3: CASSPDGGGQETQYF. The base sequence is TGCGCCAGCAGCCCGGATGGAGGGGGGCAAGAGACCCAGTACTTC.